The TCR beta chain under discussion was sequenced for a study of blood T cell repertoires in COVID-19. Study as a whole: Samples taken during acute and convalescent COVID-19 were collected in the United States, Italy and Spain. T cells, B-cell-depleted T cells, or PBMCs provided the cDNA or gDNA that served as material.

Per germline, CDR1 SGHRS and CDR2 YFSETQ. There are 15 residues in the CDR3. Losses at the gene ends were 3 bases for V and 3 bases for J; bases not matched to a gene: 4. In the original processing: By means of reference gene primer amplification, nucleated cell counts were estimated. The repertoire was sequenced with immunoSEQ multiplex PCR; TCRdb's copy has only in-frame clones and lacks some. V, J and clone size reflect that table, while D and trimming were determined from the DNA. Of some 180,000 clones in the sample, more than 80% are singletons; the top ten hold less than 9%. The rearrangement links TRBV5-1 to TRBJ2-1, with 9 bases matching TRBD1. Sequenced input: peripheral blood. The sequence came from a woman aged 55-69 years with acute or convalescent COVID-19. The CDR3 coding sequence is TGCGCCAGCAGCTCCACGGGACAGGGCTACAATGAGCAGTTCTTC. This gives the protein CASSSTGQGYNEQFF.